This TCR beta chain was captured by sequencing in a study of OX40 agonist ivuxolimab in advanced cancers. Remarks on this clone: Its antigen is unknown.

General study findings and limits: Normalized T-cell clonal expansion was also low in some nonresponders. The study found among the lowest clonal expansion in partial responders at 0.1-3.0 mg/kg.

Germline V gene data show CDR1 as LNHDA and CDR2 as SQIVND (reference sequence). Trimming pared 0 bases from V and 2 bases from J, leaving 14 bases between. The CDR3 contains 16 residues. Libraries were prepared by immunoSEQ multiplex PCR; TCRdb keeps only in-frame clonotypes and omits some of them. Seen here are approximately 81,000 clones, 86% observed once, and the top ten hold 0.99%. The sample consisted of CD4+ or CD8+ T cells sorted from blood, taken in a trial of the OX40 agonist ivuxolimab. The V and J genes are TRBV19 and TRBJ2-7, with D tentatively TRBD1 (5 bases). The TCR sequence derives from an adult with an advanced solid tumor such as melanoma, head and neck, liver or kidney cancer. The CDR3: CASSIDVRGATYEQYF. The DNA for the CDR3 is TGTGCCAGTAGTATAGATGTAAGGGGCGCCACCTACGAGCAGTACTTC.